The next 30 T cell receptor beta chains were all read from a single sample in a study of PD-1 blockade in classical Hodgkin lymphoma. Sequenced by immunoSEQ multiplex PCR; TCRdb stores in-frame clones only, minus some. This sample carries 14,000 or so clones, under 90% of them seen once, and the ten largest clones take approximately 22%. Exposure to brentuximab vedotin varied, and each patient had relapsed following autologous stem cell transplantation. This material consisted of peripheral blood mononuclear cells (PBMCs), taken at baseline. The receptors here all came from a human donor with classical Hodgkin lymphoma.

This sequence joins TRBV21-1 and TRBJ1-6. TRBV21-1 represents a pseudogene. The CDR3 contains 15 residues. The chain's CDR3 is CASSPRSSYNSPLHF. The CDR3 nucleotides read TGTGCCAGCAGCCCGCGGAGCTCCTATAATTCACCCCTCCACTTT.

The chain recombines TRBV5-1 with TRBJ2-5; maybe TRBD1 (6 bases). In germline, CDR1 is SGHRS, CDR2 YFSETQ. The CDR3 loop spans 18 amino acids. V was shortened by 3 bases and J by 4 bases, with 25 bases between the two germline ends. CDR3 coding DNA: TGCGCCAGCAGCTCCGGACAGAACTCCAACCAACAGGGAGAGACCCAGTACTTC. This codes for CASSSGQNSNQQGETQYF.

The gene calls are TRBV10-1 and TRBJ1-1; possibly TRBD1 for D (6 bases). The CDR3 has 13 amino acids. Germline V gene lookup returns CDR1 WNHNN and CDR2 SYGVQD (reference sequence). The CDR3 loop reads CTNAKGGNTEAFF. CDR3 DNA sequence: TGCACCAACGCCAAGGGGGGGAACACTGAAGCTTTCTTT.

The J gene is TRBJ1-2, the V gene TRBV5-4; TRBD1 is a possible D gene (5 bases). The germline V gene encodes CDR1 SGHNT and CDR2 YYREEE (reference sequence). The length of the CDR3 is 16 residues. Trimming shortened V by 0 bases and J by 0 bases, and 12 bases separated the two germline ends. The CDR3 DNA reads TGTGCCAGCAGCTTGGGAGGACACCTCGCTAACTATGGCTACACCTTC. As protein: CASSLGGHLANYGYTF.

The count of this clone is one. CDR3 sequence (DNA): TGTGCCAGCAGCCGTCCAGGAGGAGCGGGGGATCACAATGAGCAGTTCTTC. Its translation: CASSRPGGAGDHNEQFF. The chain couples TRBV5-4 to TRBJ2-1, with 8 bases fitting TRBD2. This CDR3 spans 17 amino acids. V lost 4 bases, J lost 5 bases, and 14 bases stayed unmatched. Germline CDR1 SGHNT, CDR2 YYREEE (reference sequence).

The chain joins TRBV2 to TRBJ2-3, with D perhaps TRBD1 (6 bases). Trimming removed 8 bases from V and 4 bases from J, with 16 bases in between. The CDR3 has 14 residues. Germline V gene lookup returns CDR1 SNHLY and CDR2 FYNNEI. The CDR3 region is CASSARTVPDTQYF. CDR3 in DNA: TGTGCCAGCTCAGCCCGGACAGTCCCAGATACGCAGTATTTT.

The chain couples TRBV27 to TRBJ2-1; the D gene is possibly TRBD2 (6 bases). The V gene's germline CDR1 is MNHEY and CDR2 SMNVEV (reference sequence). The CDR3 loop spans 18 amino acids. Trimming took 5 bases from V and 0 from J, leaving 20 bases between them. In nucleotides, the CDR3 is TGTGCCAGCAGTGCGGGGTGGGGGATTAGTAGCTCCTACAATGAGCAGTTCTTC. Protein product: CASSAGWGISSSYNEQFF.

This rearrangement joins TRBV27 to TRBJ1-5, with D perhaps TRBD1 (5 bases). CDR1 MNHEY and CDR2 SMNVEV come from the germline V gene (reference sequence). V lost 5 bases, J lost 5 bases, and 19 bases lay in between. This CDR3 has 16 amino acids. CDR3 amino acids: CASSTLGRSADQPQHF. DNA of the CDR3: TGTGCCAGCAGTACGTTGGGACGATCTGCGGATCAGCCCCAGCATTTT.

This clone showed up just a few times. This CDR3 reads CSVEDLRGGYTF. The DNA for the CDR3 is TGCAGCGTTGAAGATCTTCGGGGCGGCTACACCTTC. The chain recombines TRBV29-1 with TRBJ1-2, with a tentative D call TRBD1 (5 bases). The CDR3 extends over 12 amino acids. Germline V gives CDR1 SQVTM, CDR2 ANQGSEA. V was shortened by 0 bases and J by 8 bases, with 10 bases between the two germline ends.

The V call is TRBV27, the J call TRBJ2-6; no reliable D call. This CDR3 comprises 13 residues. Germline V gene data show CDR1 as MNHEY and CDR2 as SMNVEV (reference sequence). V was cut by 3 bases and J by 0 bases, with 0 bases left in between. CDR3 protein: CASSFSGANVLTF. The DNA of the CDR3 is TGTGCCAGCAGTTTCTCTGGGGCCAACGTCCTGACTTTC. Using reference TRBV27 and TRBJ2-6 for the parts outside the CDR3, the full variable domain is EAQVTQNPRYLITVTGKKLTVTCSQNMNHEYMSWYRQDPGLGLRQIYYSMNVEVTDKGDVPEGYKVSRKEKRNFPLILESPSPNQTSLYFCASSFSGANVLTFGAGSRLTVL.

This chain joins TRBV5-1 and TRBJ2-7; no clear D. The CDR3 contains 13 residues. Trimming left V 0 bases short and J 4 bases short, with 8 bases between. Germline-derived CDR1 and CDR2 are SGHRS and YFSETQ. The CDR3 DNA reads as TGCGCCAGCAGCTTGGAAGCAAGGTACGAGCAGTACTTC. It specifies CASSLEARYEQYF.

This chain links TRBV7-2 with TRBJ1-6, with 9 positions matching TRBD1. The CDR3 length is 16 residues. Germline lookup yields CDR1 SGHTA and CDR2 FQGNSA. V shed 1 base and J 9 bases; nucleotides not matched to a gene: 7. In nucleotides, the CDR3 is TGTGCCAGCAGCTTAGGCTGGACAGGGGCTGTTTCACCCCTCCACTTT. Protein product: CASSLGWTGAVSPLHF.

The V call is TRBV7-9, the J call TRBJ1-2; no clear D. CDR1 and CDR2 (germline): SEHNR, FQNEAQ (reference sequence). V was cut by 2 bases and J by 0 bases, with 16 bases left in between. The CDR3 runs to 17 residues. The CDR3 DNA reads TGTGCCAGCAGCTTAAGGCCTTTAGGTTCCTCTAACTATGGCTACACCTTC. It translates to CASSLRPLGSSNYGYTF.

On this clone: Other DNA sequences of this sample code for an identical CDR3. The gene calls are TRBV7-9 and TRBJ1-5; TRBD1 matches 9 bases. The V gene end was trimmed by 1 base and the J gene end by 6 bases; junction bases not matched to a gene: 1. Germline V gives CDR1 SEHNR, CDR2 FQNEAQ (reference sequence). CDR3 length: 14 amino acids. CDR3 loop: CASSLGQGGQPQHF. The CDR3 nucleotides read TGTGCCAGCAGCTTAGGACAGGGGGGTCAGCCCCAGCATTTT.

The genes are TRBV18 and TRBJ2-5, with D perhaps matching TRBD1 or TRBD2 (5 bases each). Germline assignment: CDR1 KGHSH and CDR2 LQKENI. The CDR3 covers 13 residues. The germline V and J ends were trimmed by 4 bases and 5 bases, with 11 bases remaining between them. The CDR3 is CASSQGSGETQYF. In DNA, the CDR3 is TGTGCCAGCTCACAGGGGTCGGGGGAGACCCAGTACTTC.

This clone was seen once. The rearrangement uses TRBV29-1 and TRBJ2-1, with D perhaps given as TRBD1 or TRBD2 (6 bases each). The CDR3 has 12 residues. The V end lost 7 bases, the J end lost 0 bases, and 7 bases lay between the germline ends. CDR1 SQVTM and CDR2 ANQGSEA come from the germline V gene. CDR3 nucleotides: TGCAGCGCGGGGGCCTCCTACAATGAGCAGTTCTTC. As protein: CSAGASYNEQFF.

The CDR3 here is CASSFETRILDGRGGTEAFF. The CDR3 nucleotides are TGCGCCAGCAGCTTCGAAACAAGGATACTTGACGGGCGAGGGGGCACTGAAGCTTTCTTT. This sequence joins TRBV5-1 and TRBJ1-1; TRBD1 might be the D (6 bases). The CDR3 is 20 amino acids. Per the germline V gene, CDR1 is SGHRS and CDR2 is YFSETQ. V was pared by 2 bases and J by 4 bases, with 30 bases between.

V is TRBV7-3 and J is TRBJ1-2, with D unresolved. With 4 bases removed from V and 0 bases from J, the gap between germline ends came to 12 bases. CDR3 length: 15 amino acids. Germline CDR1 and CDR2: SGHTA and FQGTGA. The CDR3 loop is CASSSQPTANYGYTF. The DNA for the CDR3 is TGTGCCAGCAGCTCACAACCGACGGCTAACTATGGCTACACCTTC.

The chain uses TRBV4-3 and TRBJ2-1, with 9 bases aligning to TRBD2. Per germline, CDR1 LGHNA and CDR2 YSLEER. CDR3 length equals 16 residues. The V segment lost 0 bases and the J segment 7 bases; nucleotides outside the gene matches: 7. DNA for the CDR3: TGCGCCAGCAGCCAAGACGAAGCGGGGGGCCGTAATGAGCAGTTCTTC. As protein: CASSQDEAGGRNEQFF.

The chain has TRBV5-1 and TRBJ1-1; possibly TRBD1 for D (6 bases). Germline lookup yields CDR1 SGHRS and CDR2 YFSETQ. Trimming took off 4 bases at V and 4 bases at J, with 14 bases between the two ends. This CDR3 is built from 14 residues. The CDR3: CASSPGDGGTEAFF. The DNA for the CDR3 is TGCGCCAGCAGCCCAGGGGACGGGGGCACTGAAGCTTTCTTT.

DNA for the CDR3: TGTGCCAGCAGTAAGGACAGGGCTCCTGGGGCCAACGTCCTGACTTTC. Its translation: CASSKDRAPGANVLTF. This chain uses TRBV25-1 with TRBJ2-6; TRBD1 matches 8 bases. The CDR3 is 16 residues long. CDR1 is MGHDK and CDR2 is SYGVNS in the germline V gene. Germline trimming cut 5 bases from V and 2 bases from J; bases unmatched to any gene: 5.

A few counts support this clone. The CDR3 sequence: CASSLLGQGSFSGNTIYF. The CDR3 coding sequence is TGTGCCAGCAGTTTATTGGGACAGGGGTCTTTCTCTGGAAACACCATATATTTT. The chain uses TRBV27 and TRBJ1-3; TRBD1 agrees at 10 bases. The germline V gene encodes CDR1 MNHEY and CDR2 SMNVEV (reference sequence). Trimming took 1 base from V and 0 from J; bases not matched to a gene: 6. The CDR3 has 18 amino acids.

This chain links TRBV5-1 with TRBJ2-7; D perhaps matches TRBD1 (6 bases). The CDR3 has 17 amino acids. Trimming stripped 3 bases from V and 2 bases from J, with 21 bases between. CDR1 and CDR2 from the germline V gene are SGHRS and YFSETQ. CDR3 sequence: CASSYPRQVQNPYEQYF. Written as DNA, the CDR3 is TGCGCCAGCAGCTACCCTCGACAGGTCCAAAATCCCTACGAGCAGTACTTC.

This rearrangement joins TRBV18 to TRBJ2-7; D is possibly TRBD2 (5 bases). Trimming took 3 bases from V and 10 from J, leaving 34 bases between them. This CDR3 has 19 residues. CDR1 is KGHSH, CDR2 LQKENI, per germline. This CDR3 reads CASSPSAGRPRAHLPDQYF. The CDR3 nucleotides read TGTGCCAGCTCACCTTCCGCCGGGCGCCCGAGGGCACACTTACCCGACCAGTACTTC.

The rearrangement joins TRBV5-1 to TRBJ2-5; 8 positions match TRBD2. The CDR3 is made up of 14 amino acids. V gave up 6 bases and J gave up 5 bases; unmatched junction bases: 9. Germline-derived CDR1 and CDR2 are SGHRS and YFSETQ. In DNA form, the CDR3 reads TGCGCCAGCACCACCGGGGGGGCGGGTGAGACCCAGTACTTC. Translated: CASTTGGAGETQYF.

This sequence joins TRBV18 and TRBJ1-5, with 7 bases identical to TRBD1. From germline, CDR1 is KGHSH and CDR2 LQKENI. The CDR3 sequence is 17 residues long. With 6 bases clipped from V and 1 base from J, the junction kept 12 bases outside the gene matches. The CDR3: CASSQFSDRASNQPQHF. The DNA for the CDR3 is TGTGCCAGCTCGCAGTTTTCCGACAGGGCGAGCAATCAGCCCCAGCATTTT. The full variable domain, its missing parts supplied by reference TRBV18 and TRBJ1-5, is NAGVMQNPRHLVRRRGQEARLRCSPMKGHSHVYWYRQLPEEGLKFMVYLQKENIIDESGMPKERFSAEFPKEGPSILRIQQVVRGDSAAYFCASSQFSDRASNQPQHFGDGTRLSIL.

The V and J genes are TRBV4-2 and TRBJ1-4, with 8 bases fitting TRBD1. Germline-derived CDR1 and CDR2 are LGHNA and YNFKEQ. The CDR3 covers 15 residues. The V segment lost 4 bases and the J segment 5 bases; nucleotides outside the gene matches: 6. CDR3 nucleotide sequence: TGTGCCAGCAGCCGGAAGGACAGGGTCAATGAAAAACTGTTTTTT. It translates to CASSRKDRVNEKLFF.

This chain joins TRBV4-1 and TRBJ1-2, with a weak D call TRBD1 (5 bases). The CDR3 extends over 14 amino acids. CDR1 is MGHRA and CDR2 is YSYEKL in the germline V gene. Trimming removed 2 bases from V and 0 bases from J, with 7 bases in between. The CDR3 DNA follows: TGCGCCAGCAGCCAACAGACAGCTAACTATGGCTACACCTTC. It translates to CASSQQTANYGYTF.

The chain is built from TRBV7-7 and TRBJ2-7; 8 nucleotides align to TRBD1. V shed 8 bases and J 0 bases; nucleotides not matched to a gene: 6. The CDR3 extends over 14 amino acids. The V gene's germline CDR1 is SSHAT and CDR2 FNYEAQ (reference sequence). This CDR3 reads CASAPGQASYEQYF. The DNA of the CDR3 is TGTGCCAGCGCTCCGGGACAGGCCTCCTACGAGCAGTACTTC.

The genes are TRBV5-1 and TRBJ1-2; D might be TRBD1 (6 bases). Germline loops: CDR1 SGHRS, CDR2 YFSETQ. V was trimmed by 0 bases and J by 3 bases, leaving 24 bases between them. The CDR3 runs 19 residues. DNA for the CDR3: TGCGCCAGCAGCTTGGGTCGCCCCCCACAGGGCTGGTTGGACTATGGCTACACCTTC. Translated, it gives CASSLGRPPQGWLDYGYTF.